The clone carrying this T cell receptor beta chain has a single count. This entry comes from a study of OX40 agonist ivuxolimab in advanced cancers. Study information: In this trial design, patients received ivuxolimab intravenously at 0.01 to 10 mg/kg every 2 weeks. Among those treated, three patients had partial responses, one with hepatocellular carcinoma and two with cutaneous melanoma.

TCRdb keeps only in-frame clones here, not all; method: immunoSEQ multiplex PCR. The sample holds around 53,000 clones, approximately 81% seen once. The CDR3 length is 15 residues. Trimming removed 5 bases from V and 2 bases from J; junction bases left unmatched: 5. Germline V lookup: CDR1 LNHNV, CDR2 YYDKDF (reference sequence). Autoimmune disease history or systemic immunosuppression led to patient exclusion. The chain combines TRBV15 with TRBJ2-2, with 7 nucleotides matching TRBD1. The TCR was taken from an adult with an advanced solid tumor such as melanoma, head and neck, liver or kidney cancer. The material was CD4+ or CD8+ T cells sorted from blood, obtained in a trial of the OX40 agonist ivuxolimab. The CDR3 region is CATSGWDSNTGELFF. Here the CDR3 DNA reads TGTGCCACCAGCGGATGGGACAGTAACACCGGGGAGCTGTTTTTT.